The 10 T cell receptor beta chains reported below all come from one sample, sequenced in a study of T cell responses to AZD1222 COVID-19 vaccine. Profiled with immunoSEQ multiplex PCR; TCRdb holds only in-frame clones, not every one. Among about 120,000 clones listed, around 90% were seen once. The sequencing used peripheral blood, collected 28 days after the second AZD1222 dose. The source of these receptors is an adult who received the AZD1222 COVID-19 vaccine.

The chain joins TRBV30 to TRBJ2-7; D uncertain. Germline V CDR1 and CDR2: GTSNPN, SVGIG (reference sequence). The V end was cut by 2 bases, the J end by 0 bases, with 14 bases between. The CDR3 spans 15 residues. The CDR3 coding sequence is TGTGCCTGGAGTTGGGCTCCTGCGGACTCCTACGAGCAGTACTTC. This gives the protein CAWSWAPADSYEQYF.

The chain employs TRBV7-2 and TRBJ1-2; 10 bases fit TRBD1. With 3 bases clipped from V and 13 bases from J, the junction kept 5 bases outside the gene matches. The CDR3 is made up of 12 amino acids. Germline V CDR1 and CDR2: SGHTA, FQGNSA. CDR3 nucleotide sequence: TGTGCCAGCAGCTTCCGGGACAGGGGCGGCACCTTC. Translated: CASSFRDRGGTF.

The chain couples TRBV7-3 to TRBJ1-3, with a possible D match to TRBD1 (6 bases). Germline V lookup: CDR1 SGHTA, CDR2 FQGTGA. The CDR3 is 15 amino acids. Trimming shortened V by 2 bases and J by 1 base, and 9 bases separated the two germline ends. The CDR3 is CASSLSGASGNTIYF. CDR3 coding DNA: TGTGCCAGCAGCTTATCAGGGGCGTCTGGAAACACCATATATTTT.

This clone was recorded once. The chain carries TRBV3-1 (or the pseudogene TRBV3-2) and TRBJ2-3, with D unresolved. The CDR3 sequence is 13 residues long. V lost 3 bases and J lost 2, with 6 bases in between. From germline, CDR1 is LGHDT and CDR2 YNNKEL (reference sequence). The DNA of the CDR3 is TGTGCCAGCAGCCACTCTATCACAGATACGCAGTATTTT. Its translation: CASSHSITDTQYF.

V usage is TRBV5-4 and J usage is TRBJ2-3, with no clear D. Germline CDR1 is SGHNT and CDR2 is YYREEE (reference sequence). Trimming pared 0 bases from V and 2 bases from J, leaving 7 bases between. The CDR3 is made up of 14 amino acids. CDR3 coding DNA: TGTGCCAGCAGCTTGGGGCCTGACACAGATACGCAGTATTTT. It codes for CASSLGPDTDTQYF.

The CDR3 bases are TGTGCCAGCAGTCCAAACAGGGTAGGAAACACCATATATTTT. This translates into CASSPNRVGNTIYF. J is TRBJ1-3 and V is TRBV28; D may be TRBD1 (6 bases). Germline V gene sequence: CDR1 MDHEN, CDR2 SYDVKM. V dropped 5 bases and J dropped 4 bases, with 12 bases sitting between them. This CDR3 contains 14 residues.

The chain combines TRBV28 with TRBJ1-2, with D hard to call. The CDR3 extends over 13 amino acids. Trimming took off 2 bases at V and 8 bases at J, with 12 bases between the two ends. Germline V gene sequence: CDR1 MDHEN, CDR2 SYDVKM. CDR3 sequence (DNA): TGTGCCAGCAGTTTAGGGCGGGTGGGCGGCTACACCTTC. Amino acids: CASSLGRVGGYTF.

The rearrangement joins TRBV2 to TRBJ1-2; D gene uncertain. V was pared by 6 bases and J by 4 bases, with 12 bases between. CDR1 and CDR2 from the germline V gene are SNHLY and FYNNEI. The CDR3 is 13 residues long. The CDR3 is CASRGSGFYGYTF. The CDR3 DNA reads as TGTGCCAGCAGAGGCTCAGGTTTCTATGGCTACACCTTC. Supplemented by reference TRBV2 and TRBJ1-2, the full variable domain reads EPEVTQTPSHQVTQMGQEVILRCVPISNHLYFYWYRQILGQKVEFLVSFYNNEISEKSEIFDDQFSVERPDGSNFTLKIRSTKLEDSAMYFCASRGSGFYGYTFGSGTRLTVV.

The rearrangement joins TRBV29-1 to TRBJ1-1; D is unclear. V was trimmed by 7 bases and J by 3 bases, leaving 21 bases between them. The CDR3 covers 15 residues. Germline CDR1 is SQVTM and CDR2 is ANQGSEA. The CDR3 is CSAPKGSMLDTEAFF. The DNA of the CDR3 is TGCAGCGCCCCGAAAGGGTCAATGTTAGACACTGAAGCTTTCTTT.

The DNA of the CDR3 is TGTGCCAGCAGCAAATTGGAGGGAGGATATGGCTACACCTTC. Translating it yields CASSKLEGGYGYTF. The chain combines TRBV6-5 with TRBJ1-2; no clear D. The germline CDR1 and CDR2 sequences are MNHEY and SVGAGI. V shed 6 bases and J shed 5 bases, with 16 bases lying between them. The CDR3 spans 14 residues.